This TCR beta chain originates from a study of blood T cell repertoires in COVID-19. Study-wide context: Collection of acute and convalescent COVID-19 samples took place in the United States, Italy and Spain. From T cells, B-cell-depleted T cells, or PBMCs came the material, which was cDNA or gDNA.

In the authors' methods: Estimation of nucleated cell counts relied on the amplification of reference gene primers. Only in-frame clones appear in the TCRdb table, and some are missing; sequencing was by immunoSEQ multiplex PCR. V, J and clone size are those of that table, while D and trimming were read from the DNA. The table lists some 130,000 clones, roughly nine tenths of them singletons. V was pared by 8 bases and J by 4 bases, with 11 bases of the junction left unmatched. CDR3 length: 15 residues. CDR1 is LGHDT and CDR2 is YNNKEL in the germline V gene (reference sequence). The sequence was obtained from a man in his fifties or sixties with active COVID-19. J is TRBJ2-5 and V is TRBV3-1 (or the pseudogene TRBV3-2); 9 bases match TRBD2. The sequenced sample consisted of peripheral blood. The CDR3: CASRPGGLASETQYF. DNA of the CDR3: TGTGCCAGCCGACCTGGGGGACTAGCTTCAGAGACCCAGTACTTC.